This T cell receptor (beta chain) was sequenced in a study of blood T cell repertoires in COVID-19. V was pared by 6 bases and J by 4 bases, with 8 bases between. The germline V gene has CDR1 LNHDA and CDR2 SQIVND (reference sequence). The CDR3 has 12 residues. Original methodology: Amplification of reference gene primers provided the estimated nucleated cell counts. Libraries were prepared by immunoSEQ multiplex PCR; TCRdb keeps only in-frame clonotypes and omits some of them. V and J calls and clone size are those listed in that table; D and trimming were worked out from the DNA. Counted here are some 180,000 clones, roughly 80% occurring once; the ten biggest clones make up 13%.

This chain joins TRBV19 and TRBJ2-3, with D tentatively TRBD2 (5 bases). Sequencing input: peripheral blood. The TCR originated in a man aged 50-60 years who had recovered from COVID-19. CDR3 loop: CASRSGSDTQYF. In DNA, the CDR3 is TGTGCCAGTAGATCGGGGTCAGATACGCAGTATTTT.